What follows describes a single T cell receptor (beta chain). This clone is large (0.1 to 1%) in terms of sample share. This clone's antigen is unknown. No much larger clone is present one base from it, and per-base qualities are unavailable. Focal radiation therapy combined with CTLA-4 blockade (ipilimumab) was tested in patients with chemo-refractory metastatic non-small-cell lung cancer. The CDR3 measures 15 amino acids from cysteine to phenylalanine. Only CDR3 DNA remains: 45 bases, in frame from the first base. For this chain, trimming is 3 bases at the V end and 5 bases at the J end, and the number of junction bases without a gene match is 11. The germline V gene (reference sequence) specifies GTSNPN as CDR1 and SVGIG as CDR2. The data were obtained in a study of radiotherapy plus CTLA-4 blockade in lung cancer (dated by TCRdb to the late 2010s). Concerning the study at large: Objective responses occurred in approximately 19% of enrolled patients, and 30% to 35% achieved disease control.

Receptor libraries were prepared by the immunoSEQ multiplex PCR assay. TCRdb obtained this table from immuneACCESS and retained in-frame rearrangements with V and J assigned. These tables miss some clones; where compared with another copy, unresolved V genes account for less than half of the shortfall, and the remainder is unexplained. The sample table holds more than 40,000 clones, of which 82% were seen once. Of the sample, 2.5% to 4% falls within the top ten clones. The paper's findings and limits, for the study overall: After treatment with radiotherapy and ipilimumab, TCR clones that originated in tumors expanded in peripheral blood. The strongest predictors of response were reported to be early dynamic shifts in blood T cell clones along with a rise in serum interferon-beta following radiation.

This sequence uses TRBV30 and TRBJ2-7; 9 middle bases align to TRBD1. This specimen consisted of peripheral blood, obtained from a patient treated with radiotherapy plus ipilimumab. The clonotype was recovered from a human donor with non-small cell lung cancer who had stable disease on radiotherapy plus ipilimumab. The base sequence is TGTGCCTGGAGCGGCGGTCGACAGGGGGTCCACGAGCAGTACTTC. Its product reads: CAWSGGRQGVHEQYF.